The entry below gives a single TCR beta chain sequence along with its context. The antigen is undetermined. CDR1 is KGHDR, CDR2 SFDVKD, per germline. V lost 4 bases to trimming and J lost 2 bases, with 14 bases between them. The CDR3 has 16 residues. The data belong to a study of T cell responses to AZD1222 COVID-19 vaccine. Study-level points and caveats: Seropositive AZD1222 recipients at baseline numbered only 6 or 7. The study sampled repertoires only after the peak T cell response. In a largely white British group with more females than males, clonal diversity was possibly underestimated. Spike-specific TCR breadth and depth went up after people got two AZD1222 doses.

The table came from immunoSEQ multiplex PCR; TCRdb's copy has only in-frame clones and leaves some out. The data show roughly 140,000 clones, with just under 95% seen just once and around 12% held by the top ten. This chain links TRBV24-1 with TRBJ1-5; D is uncertain. The receptor was isolated from an adult who had recovered from COVID-19. Sequenced here: peripheral blood, sampled after recovery from COVID-19. Here the CDR3 reads CATSDPSSPGNQPQHF. The CDR3 region has the DNA TGTGCCACCAGTGACCCCTCCTCGCCGGGCAATCAGCCCCAGCATTTT.